Below, 29 T cell receptor beta chains from the same sample are listed, as sequenced in a study of blood T cell repertoires in COVID-19. The data were produced by immunoSEQ multiplex PCR, yet TCRdb's version contains in-frame clones alone and is incomplete. The sample lists fewer than 250,000 clones, 80% to 90% occurring once. Input material: peripheral blood. These receptors all come from a human donor in a cohort sampled during active COVID-19.

This clone was detected only once. CDR3 nucleotides: TGTGCCAGCAGGGACGACAGGGGAGGGGAAAAACTGTTTTTT. Protein sequence: CASRDDRGGEKLFF. The chain has TRBV2 and TRBJ1-4, with 8 positions matching TRBD1. The CDR3 covers 14 residues. The trim removed 6 bases at V and 8 bases at J, leaving 8 bases unmatched. CDR1 and CDR2 from the germline V gene are SNHLY and FYNNEI. The full variable domain, with the rest looked up from reference TRBV2 and TRBJ1-4, is EPEVTQTPSHQVTQMGQEVILRCVPISNHLYFYWYRQILGQKVEFLVSFYNNEISEKSEIFDDQFSVERPDGSNFTLKIRSTKLEDSAMYFCASRDDRGGEKLFFGSGTQLSVL.

The rearrangement links TRBV5-1 to TRBJ2-3; 11 nucleotides match TRBD2. Germline V gene lookup returns CDR1 SGHRS and CDR2 YFSETQ. The V gene end was trimmed by 3 bases and the J gene end by 2 bases; junction bases not matched to a gene: 5. CDR3 size: 16 residues. CDR3 region: CASSSLAGGITDTQYF. CDR3 nucleotide sequence: TGCGCCAGCAGCTCTCTAGCGGGAGGTATCACAGATACGCAGTATTTT.

V and J are TRBV19 and TRBJ2-5; weak D call: TRBD2 (6 bases). Germline CDR1 reads LNHDA; CDR2 reads SQIVND (reference sequence). Trimming took off 2 bases at V and 7 bases at J, with 14 bases between the two ends. This CDR3 has 14 amino acids. The CDR3 sequence: CASSIQVGAGTQYF. The CDR3 DNA is TGTGCCAGTAGTATACAGGTGGGAGCGGGGACCCAGTACTTC.

The rearrangement joins TRBV29-1 to TRBJ2-3; unclear D gene. Germline assignment: CDR1 SQVTM and CDR2 ANQGSEA. V was trimmed by 5 bases and J by 5 bases, leaving 5 bases between them. The CDR3 contains 10 residues. The CDR3 DNA is TGCAGCGTTACCGGAGATACGCAGTATTTT. Translation gives CSVTGDTQYF.

The CDR3 is CASSHDYRMGGVGGELFF. The CDR3 DNA follows: TGTGCCAGTAGCCATGACTACAGAATGGGAGGGGTCGGCGGGGAGCTGTTTTTT. This chain links TRBV19 with TRBJ2-2, with 7 nucleotides matching TRBD2. Germline V lookup: CDR1 LNHDA, CDR2 SQIVND (reference sequence). Losses at the gene ends were 6 bases for V and 7 bases for J; bases not matched to a gene: 20. CDR3 size: 18 residues.

The V gene is TRBV27, the J gene TRBJ2-2; 11 bases line up with TRBD2. Germline lookup yields CDR1 MNHEY and CDR2 SMNVEV (reference sequence). V was pared by 8 bases and J by 1 base, with 6 bases of the junction left unmatched. This CDR3 comprises 16 residues. CDR3 protein: CASGLLAGVNTGELFF. CDR3 DNA sequence: TGTGCCAGCGGTCTACTAGCGGGGGTGAACACCGGGGAGCTGTTTTTT.

In its sample, this clone was seen once. J is TRBJ1-1 and V is TRBV6-5, with 9 bases fitting TRBD1. Trimming at V came to 6 bases and at J to 9 bases, leaving 11 bases not matched to a gene. CDR3 size: 14 residues. The germline gives CDR1 MNHEY, CDR2 SVGAGI. CDR3 coding DNA: TGTGCCAGCAGCCTGGGACAGGGCGGTTCTAAAGCTTTCTTT. It is translated as CASSLGQGGSKAFF.

The chain employs TRBV6-2 or TRBV6-3 and TRBJ1-5; D is unclear. Germline CDR1 MNHEY, CDR2 SVGEGT. The CDR3 extends over 12 amino acids. Trimming pared 4 bases from V and 5 bases from J, leaving 6 bases between. For the CDR3, the DNA is TGTGCCAGCAGTTTCGGGGATCAGCCCCAGCATTTT. Its protein is CASSFGDQPQHF.

The chain joins TRBV7-8 to TRBJ1-6; 7 nucleotides match TRBD1. Per the germline V gene, CDR1 is SGHVS and CDR2 is FQNEAQ. V shed 6 bases, J shed 8 bases, and the junction held 7 bases outside the gene matches. The CDR3 is 14 residues long. The CDR3: CASRFRRGDSPLHF. DNA for the CDR3: TGTGCCAGCAGATTTCGCAGGGGGGATTCACCCCTCCACTTT.

J is TRBJ2-3 and V is TRBV5-1; TRBD2 agrees at 10 bases. Germline values: CDR1 SGHRS, CDR2 YFSETQ. V gave up 4 bases and J gave up 5 bases; unmatched junction bases: 7. The CDR3 contains 15 residues. DNA for the CDR3: TGCGCCAGCAGCACGAGCGGGGGGGCTTTAGATACGCAGTATTTT. Residues: CASSTSGGALDTQYF.

The rearrangement links TRBV29-1 to TRBJ2-5; 14 nucleotides agree with TRBD2. This CDR3 is 14 amino acids long. The germline V gene has CDR1 SQVTM and CDR2 ANQGSEA. J gave up 4 bases and V 7 bases, and 5 bases lay outside the gene matches. In nucleotides, the CDR3 is TGCAGCGCGGAGGGGACTAGCGGGGGAGAGACCCAGTACTTC. Encoded protein: CSAEGTSGGETQYF.

CDR3 nucleotide sequence: TGTGCCAGCAGTCGTGGACAGGATGGGGTTTGGCCCCAGCATTTT. It is translated as CASSRGQDGVWPQHF. J is TRBJ1-5 and V is TRBV27; the match to TRBD1 covers 7 bases. The CDR3 sequence is 15 residues long. Germline CDR1 reads MNHEY; CDR2 reads SMNVEV (reference sequence). Germline trimming cut 5 bases from V and 9 bases from J; bases unmatched to any gene: 13.

V usage is TRBV5-1 and J usage is TRBJ2-1; no clear D gene. The V end was cut by 0 bases, the J end by 4 bases, with 8 bases between. CDR1 is SGHRS, CDR2 YFSETQ, per germline. The CDR3 is made up of 14 amino acids. CDR3: CASSLDNSYNEQFF. CDR3 bases: TGCGCCAGCAGCTTGGACAATTCGTACAATGAGCAGTTCTTC.

This clone has ten or more counts. The chain is built from TRBV11-3 and TRBJ2-1; 7 bases map to TRBD1. Germline V CDR1 and CDR2: SGHNT, YENEEA. This CDR3 contains 15 residues. V lost 4 bases, J lost 4 bases, and 7 bases stayed unmatched. The CDR3 is CASSSRGNSYNEQFF. CDR3 DNA: TGTGCCAGCAGCTCCAGGGGGAACAGTTACAATGAGCAGTTCTTC.

The V and J genes are TRBV30 and TRBJ2-3; 7 nucleotides line up with TRBD1. V was clipped by 8 bases and J by 1 base; unmatched bases: 6. The germline gives CDR1 GTSNPN, CDR2 SVGIG (reference sequence). The length of the CDR3 is 13 residues. CDR3 bases: TGTGCCCTCGACAGGGCGGGCACAGATACGCAGTATTTT. As protein: CALDRAGTDTQYF. The whole variable domain, remainder taken from reference TRBV30 and TRBJ2-3, is SQTIHQWPATLVQPVGSPLSLECTVEGTSNPNLYWYRQAAGRGLQLLFYSVGIGQISSEVPQNLSASRPQDRQFILSSKKLLLSDSGFYLCALDRAGTDTQYFGPGTRLTVL.

The chain employs TRBV5-1 and TRBJ2-3; TRBD2 aligns across 8 bases. V lost 4 bases to trimming and J lost 7 bases; unmatched junction nucleotides: 2. The CDR3 consists of 12 residues. In germline, CDR1 is SGHRS, CDR2 YFSETQ. CDR3 amino acids: CASSVAGNTQYF. The DNA for the CDR3 is TGCGCCAGCAGCGTAGCGGGGAATACGCAGTATTTT.

The J gene is TRBJ2-2, the V gene TRBV7-9, with 10 bases lining up with TRBD2. Germline assignment: CDR1 SEHNR and CDR2 FQNEAQ (reference sequence). J lost 5 bases, V lost 2 bases, and 5 bases had no gene match. The CDR3 is 16 amino acids. The CDR3 protein is CASSLPSGSGTGELFF. In DNA, the CDR3 is TGTGCCAGCAGCTTACCTAGCGGGAGTGGGACCGGGGAGCTGTTTTTT.

The CDR3 reads CASSPRRGYEQYF. Written as DNA, the CDR3 is TGCGCCAGCAGCCCTCGGCGGGGCTACGAGCAGTACTTC. The chain joins TRBV4-1 to TRBJ2-7, with D possibly matching TRBD2 (6 bases). This CDR3 has 13 amino acids. The V gene's germline CDR1 is MGHRA and CDR2 YSYEKL. V shed 4 bases and J shed 3 bases, with 10 bases lying between them.

The rearrangement joins TRBV6-5 to TRBJ2-2; 11 nucleotides line up with TRBD2. V lost 6 bases, J lost 5 bases, and 5 bases stayed unmatched. This CDR3 contains 15 residues. In germline, CDR1 is MNHEY, CDR2 SVGAGI. The CDR3 region is CASSTSGSWTGELFF. Here the CDR3 DNA reads TGTGCCAGCAGCACTAGCGGGAGTTGGACCGGGGAGCTGTTTTTT.

The V call is TRBV10-2, the J call TRBJ2-3; D is possibly TRBD2 (6 bases). V shed 10 bases and J shed 4 bases, with 9 bases lying between them. CDR1 is WSHSY, CDR2 SAAADI, per germline. This CDR3 spans 11 amino acids. DNA of the CDR3: TGCGCCACCACGGGGGCAGATACGCAGTATTTT. Amino acids: CATTGADTQYF.

The chain joins TRBV20-1 to TRBJ2-7; possibly TRBD1 for D (5 bases). V was cut by 1 base and J by 4 bases, with 5 bases left in between. Looked up from germline, CDR1 is DFQATT and CDR2 is SNEGSKA (reference sequence). The CDR3 extends over 11 amino acids. The CDR3 loop is CSARAGYEQYF. The DNA for the CDR3 is TGCAGTGCTAGAGCAGGGTACGAGCAGTACTTC.

J is TRBJ2-2 and V is TRBV2, with a weak D call TRBD1 (6 bases). CDR1 SNHLY and CDR2 FYNNEI come from the germline V gene. V shed 2 bases and J shed 7 bases, with 11 bases lying between them. This CDR3 comprises 14 residues. The DNA of the CDR3 is TGTGCCAGCAGTGAACAGGGGCGGGTCGGGGAGCTGTTTTTT. Translation: CASSEQGRVGELFF.

This clone has only one observation. The V gene is TRBV19, the J gene TRBJ1-5; 7 positions match TRBD1. The CDR3 covers 14 residues. With 3 bases clipped from V and 5 bases from J, the junction kept 4 bases outside the gene matches. Germline V gives CDR1 LNHDA, CDR2 SQIVND (reference sequence). The CDR3 coding sequence is TGTGCCAGTAGTATCACAGGGGTAGATCAGCCCCAGCATTTT. As protein: CASSITGVDQPQHF.

With respect to this clone: This sample includes further DNA sequences coding for the same CDR3. The chain recombines TRBV5-4 with TRBJ2-3; D is unclear. The CDR3 loop spans 12 amino acids. CDR1 SGHNT and CDR2 YYREEE come from the germline V gene (reference sequence). Trimming removed 2 bases at V and 6 bases at J, with 7 bases between. The chain's CDR3 is CASSLFGDTQYF. The CDR3 DNA reads TGTGCCAGCAGCTTATTCGGGGATACGCAGTATTTT.

This rearrangement joins TRBV29-1 to TRBJ1-1, with 10 bases aligning to TRBD1. CDR1 is SQVTM, CDR2 ANQGSEA, per germline. V trimming: 5 bases; J trimming: 1 base; junction bases outside the gene matches: 1. This CDR3 region has 13 residues. In DNA form, the CDR3 reads TGCAGCGTTAGGACAGGGGGGAACACTGAAGCTTTCTTT. Amino acid sequence: CSVRTGGNTEAFF. The variable domain in full, completed from reference TRBV29-1 and TRBJ1-1, reads SAVISQKPSRDICQRGTSLTIQCQVDSQVTMMFWYRQQPGQSLTLIATANQGSEATYESGFVIDKFPISRPNLTFSTLTVSNMSPEDSSIYLCSVRTGGNTEAFFGQGTRLTVV.

The V call is TRBV12-3 or TRBV12-4, the J call TRBJ2-7; possibly TRBD1 for D (5 bases). V was clipped by 3 bases and J by 3 bases, with 9 bases between them. The CDR3 spans 13 residues. In nucleotides, the CDR3 is TGTGCCAGCAGTTTGGGGCCTCGCTACGAGCAGTACTTC. It yields the protein CASSLGPRYEQYF.

The CDR3 sequence is CASSPGVPANPMYDEQFF. The CDR3 DNA sequence: TGTGCCAGCAGCCCGGGGGTCCCGGCCAACCCGATGTATGATGAGCAGTTCTTC. J is TRBJ2-1 and V is TRBV27; the D gene is possibly TRBD2 (6 bases). The V end was cut by 6 bases, the J end by 8 bases, with 29 bases between. The CDR3 contains 18 residues. Per the germline V gene, CDR1 is MNHEY and CDR2 is SMNVEV (reference sequence).

The genes are TRBV25-1 and TRBJ1-2; D is ambiguous. Deletions cut 6 bases from V and 2 bases from J, with 16 bases between. Germline CDR1 MGHDK, CDR2 SYGVNS. This CDR3 is 15 amino acids long. This CDR3 reads CASRETGSTNYGYTF. The CDR3 coding sequence is TGTGCCAGCAGGGAAACCGGGAGTACAAACTATGGCTACACCTTC.

This chain connects TRBV3-1 (or the pseudogene TRBV3-2) to TRBJ2-6, with 11 bases lining up with TRBD1. The CDR3 sequence is 15 residues long. The V gene end was trimmed by 5 bases and the J gene end by 13 bases; junction bases not matched to a gene: 10. Germline CDR1 is LGHDT and CDR2 is YNNKEL (reference sequence). The CDR3 DNA reads as TGTGCCAGCAGCGAATGGACAGGGGGCGCTGGGGTCCTGACTTTC. Amino acids: CASSEWTGGAGVLTF.